One and the same sample provided the 13 T cell receptor beta chains below, sequenced in a study of T cell repertoires in cytomegalovirus infection. TCRdb redid the calling of the reads with MiXCR, one entry per CDR3 protein. The table lists around 58,000 distinct CDR3 sequences, 20% to 25% of them singletons. These receptors lack a known antigen. The specimen comprised CD8+ T cells from cultured PBMCs, sampled from culture after CMV antigen stimulation. These receptors originate from a human donor in good health (CMV status not recorded). Some clones in this sample may be carry-over from other donors' samples.

This clonotype was detected a few times. The J gene is TRBJ2-7, the V gene TRBV30, with D unclear. Germline V gene lookup returns CDR1 GTSNPN and CDR2 SVGIG (reference sequence). CDR3 size: 15 residues. Trimming removed 0 bases from V and 6 bases from J, with 18 bases in between. In DNA form, the CDR3 reads TGTGCCTGGAGTGTACCCCCGGTCGGAACCAGCGAGCAGTACTTC. Translation gives CAWSVPPVGTSEQYF.

The chain couples TRBV11-2 to TRBJ2-3, with 9 bases that match TRBD2. V trimming: 2 bases; J trimming: 0 bases; junction bases outside the gene matches: 9. Germline assignment: CDR1 SGHAT and CDR2 FQNNGV. This CDR3 is built from 18 residues. The CDR3 DNA sequence: TGTGCCAGCAGCTTACCTCGGGCCGCGGGGGGGAGCACAGATACGCAGTATTTT. This gives the protein CASSLPRAAGGSTDTQYF.

This clonotype occurred a few times. This chain connects TRBV7-2 to TRBJ2-3, with no clear D. This CDR3 has 15 amino acids. Trimming took off 5 bases at V and 9 bases at J, with 21 bases between the two ends. Per germline, CDR1 SGHTA and CDR2 FQGNSA. CDR3 sequence reads: CASSPNLLLIETQYF. In nucleotides, the CDR3 is TGTGCCAGCAGCCCCAACCTCTTGCTAATCGAAACGCAGTATTTT. Using reference TRBV7-2 and TRBJ2-3 for the parts outside the CDR3, the full variable domain is GAGVSQSPSNKVTEKGKDVELRCDPISGHTALYWYRQSLGQGLEFLIYFQGNSAPDKSGLPSDRFSAERTGGSVSTLTIQRTQQEDSAVYLCASSPNLLLIETQYFGPGTRLTVL.

This clonotype has a handful of counts. A junction end diverges from the germline sequence, so it may reflect a read error. The chain is built from TRBV7-2 and TRBJ1-4, with D perhaps TRBD1 (5 bases). The CDR3 covers 13 residues. Germline loops: CDR1 SGHTA, CDR2 FQGNSA. For the CDR3, the DNA is TGTGCCAGCCATATGGGGGATGATGAAGAACTGTTTTTT. Translated, it gives CASHMGDDEELFF.

This chain uses TRBV7-2 with TRBJ1-3; weak D call: TRBD1 (6 bases). The CDR3 is made up of 12 amino acids. Germline V gene sequence: CDR1 SGHTA, CDR2 FQGNSA. Trimming stripped 5 bases from V and 4 bases from J, with 6 bases between. The CDR3 reads CASSDRGNTIYF. CDR3 bases: TGTGCCAGCAGCGACAGGGGAAACACCATATATTTT. The full variable domain, completed using reference TRBV7-2 and TRBJ1-3, is GAGVSQSPSNKVTEKGKDVELRCDPISGHTALYWYRQSLGQGLEFLIYFQGNSAPDKSGLPSDRFSAERTGGSVSTLTIQRTQQEDSAVYLCASSDRGNTIYFGEGSWLTVV.

This clonotype turned up a few times. The gene calls are TRBV12-3 or TRBV12-4 and TRBJ2-1, with D perhaps matching TRBD1 or TRBD2 (5 bases each). V lost 7 bases, J lost 9 bases, and 13 bases lay in between. The CDR3 has 12 amino acids. The CDR3 DNA reads as TGTGCCAGCACTACAGGAGAGGGTGAGCAGTTCTTC. This translates into CASTTGEGEQFF.

V gene TRBV12-3 or TRBV12-4 combines with J gene TRBJ1-1; unclear D gene. V lost 6 bases, J lost 7 bases, and 9 bases lay in between. This CDR3 is 11 amino acids long. DNA for the CDR3: TGTGCCAGCAGACAGTACCTTGAAGCTTTCTTT. This gives the protein CASRQYLEAFF.

V usage is TRBV2 and J usage is TRBJ1-1; 7 nucleotides match TRBD1. CDR3 size: 16 residues. J lost 11 bases, V lost 11 bases, and 26 bases had no gene match. Looked up from germline, CDR1 is SNHLY and CDR2 is FYNNEI. This chain's CDR3 is CAGQWASRGRKDGAFF. CDR3 bases: TGTGCCGGTCAGTGGGCTTCAAGGGGGCGAAAAGATGGGGCTTTCTTT.

The chain uses TRBV20-1 and TRBJ1-1, with a weak D call TRBD1 (5 bases). Germline V gene sequence: CDR1 DFQATT, CDR2 SNEGSKA (reference sequence). This CDR3 is 15 amino acids long. Trimming removed 1 base from V and 0 bases from J, with 12 bases in between. The CDR3 nucleotides are TGCAGTGCTAGAGCTGGGGGATCCGTGAACACTGAAGCTTTCTTT. Its protein is CSARAGGSVNTEAFF.

V gene TRBV12-3 or TRBV12-4 combines with J gene TRBJ2-7; the D is unclear. Trimming left V 0 bases short and J 3 bases short, with 9 bases between. The length of the CDR3 is 14 residues. This CDR3 is CASSLAPASYEQYF. The CDR3 bases are TGTGCCAGCAGTTTAGCACCAGCGAGCTACGAGCAGTACTTC.

The chain recombines TRBV6-2 or TRBV6-3 with TRBJ2-4; no clear D. The CDR3 runs 15 residues. Trimming removed 4 bases at V and 0 bases at J, with 10 bases between. Per germline, CDR1 MNHEY and CDR2 SVGEGT. For the CDR3, the DNA is TGTGCCAGCAGTTCGGACGGAATAGCCAAAAACATTCAGTACTTC. It is translated as CASSSDGIAKNIQYF.

The sample holds a few counts of this clonotype. The chain links TRBV7-8 to TRBJ2-4; perhaps TRBD1 as D (5 bases). With 5 bases removed from V and 6 bases from J, the gap between germline ends came to 11 bases. CDR3 length equals 13 residues. In germline, CDR1 is SGHVS, CDR2 FQNEAQ. The CDR3 DNA follows: TGTGCCAGCAGCCCCAGGGTCGGAAACATTCAGTACTTC. Amino acids: CASSPRVGNIQYF. Combining the CDR3 with reference TRBV7-8 and TRBJ2-4 gives the whole variable domain GAGVSQSPRYKVAKRGQDVALRCDPISGHVSLFWYQQALGQGPEFLTYFQNEAQLDKSGLPSDRFFAERPEGSVSTLKIQRTQQEDSAVYLCASSPRVGNIQYFGAGTRLSVL.

This clonotype came up a few times. The J gene is TRBJ1-1, the V gene TRBV7-8, with unresolved D. CDR1 is SGHVS, CDR2 FQNEAQ, per germline. The CDR3 totals 12 residues. Trimming shortened V by 7 bases and J by 1 base, and 7 bases separated the two germline ends. CDR3 sequence (DNA): TGTGCCAGCACCGGAGGGAACACTGAAGCTTTCTTT. Amino acid sequence: CASTGGNTEAFF.